Listed below are T cell receptor beta chains from one sample, sequenced in a study of CD8+ T cells in alopecia areata. Measured with immunoSEQ multiplex PCR; TCRdb has only the in-frame clones, and not every one. The table records 95,000 to 100,000 clones, under 70% of them present only once. The sample was CD8+ T cells sorted from blood, taken at week 4, from a patient treated with tofacitinib. Receptors were obtained from a human donor with alopecia areata. Each CDR3 is given without its conserved first and last residue. Size is omitted from some rows. Given values are once, few, many or a class for expanded clones.

abundance,v_gene,CDR3aa
NA,TRBV29-1,SVRSGGSYEQY
once,TRBV4-1,ASSHSSAGYEQY
NA,TRBV25-1,ASSSGRSNQPQH
few,TRBV30,AWSEGQGDGYT
NA,TRBV29-1,SVEVSNYGYT
few,TRBV4-3,ASSPTSRDSYEQY
NA,TRBV4-3,ASSQALEYNEQF
NA,TRBV7-6,ASSPLDGSYEQY
NA,TRBV29-1,SVDTGNEQF
NA,TRBV29-1,SVENTGGDTDTQY